This T cell receptor (beta chain) is from a study of patients and donors after allogeneic stem cell transplantation. A single record per CDR3 protein comes from TCRdb applying MiXCR to the RT-PCR reads. This table holds approximately 200,000 distinct CDR3 sequences, 35% to 50% found once. Germline V gives CDR1 MNHEY, CDR2 SMNVEV (reference sequence). This CDR3 contains 16 residues. Trimming removed 2 bases from V and 1 base from J, with 14 bases in between. The gene calls are TRBV27 and TRBJ1-1; no firm D call. The sample comprised blood, either unsorted or a sorted T cell fraction (not recorded which). This TCR derives from a human donor who was either an allogeneic HSCT recipient or a stem cell or donor lymphocyte infusion donor (not recorded which). It is not recorded whose cells these are; they may come from a transplant donor. CDR3 region: CASSLRLTAPNTEAFF. Here the CDR3 DNA reads TGTGCCAGCAGTTTACGTTTAACAGCCCCGAACACTGAAGCTTTCTTT.